This TCR beta chain was identified in a study of cytomegalovirus exposure and HLA in healthy donors. The study, taken as a whole, reports: The study assumed roughly uniform donor sequencing depth for presence/absence analyses. Sequencing likely generated an artifact that appeared as a cluster of highly shared sequence variants. Per published accounts, TCR beta sequences correctly predicted the HLA-A and HLA-B alleles of most subjects.

PCR employed 60 Vbeta and 13 Jbeta primers. Clones were read by immunoSEQ multiplex PCR, and TCRdb kept only the in-frame ones, dropping some. This table holds roughly 63,000 clones, roughly 70% found once. Donors showed nominal health when sampled, although they likely had unrecorded immune exposures. Of note for this clone: Its antigen remains unidentified.

The origin of this receptor is a man aged 50-60 years in good health and CMV-seropositive. The source material was PBMCs.

CDR3 region: CASSFQGHPTYEQYF. The CDR3 DNA is TGTGCCAGCAGTTTCCAGGGACATCCTACCTACGAGCAGTACTTC. The gene calls are TRBV27 and TRBJ2-7, with TRBD1 as a possible D gene (6 bases). The V end was cut by 3 bases, the J end by 2 bases, with 14 bases between. This CDR3 is 15 amino acids long. In germline, CDR1 is MNHEY, CDR2 SMNVEV (reference sequence).